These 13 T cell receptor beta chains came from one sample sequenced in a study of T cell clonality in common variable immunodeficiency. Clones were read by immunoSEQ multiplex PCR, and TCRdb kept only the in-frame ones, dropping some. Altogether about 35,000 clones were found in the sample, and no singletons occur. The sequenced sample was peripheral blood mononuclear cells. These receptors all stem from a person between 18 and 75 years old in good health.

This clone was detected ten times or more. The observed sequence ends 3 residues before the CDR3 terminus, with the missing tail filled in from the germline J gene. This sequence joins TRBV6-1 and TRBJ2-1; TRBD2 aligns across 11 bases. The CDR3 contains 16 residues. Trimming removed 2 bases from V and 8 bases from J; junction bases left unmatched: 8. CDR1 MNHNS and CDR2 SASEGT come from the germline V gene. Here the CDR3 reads CASSEFRLAGIYEQFF. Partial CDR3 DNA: TGTGCCAGCAGTGAATTCAGACTAGCGGGAATTTATGAG.

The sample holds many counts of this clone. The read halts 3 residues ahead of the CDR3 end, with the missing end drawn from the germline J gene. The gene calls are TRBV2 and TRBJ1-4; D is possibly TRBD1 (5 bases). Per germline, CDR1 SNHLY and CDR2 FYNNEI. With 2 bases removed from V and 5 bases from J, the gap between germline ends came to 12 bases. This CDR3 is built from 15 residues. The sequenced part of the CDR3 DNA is TGTGCCAGCAGTGAAAAGGGCAGGGTCAATGAAAAA. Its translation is CASSEKGRVNEK. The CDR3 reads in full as CASSEKGRVNEKLFF.

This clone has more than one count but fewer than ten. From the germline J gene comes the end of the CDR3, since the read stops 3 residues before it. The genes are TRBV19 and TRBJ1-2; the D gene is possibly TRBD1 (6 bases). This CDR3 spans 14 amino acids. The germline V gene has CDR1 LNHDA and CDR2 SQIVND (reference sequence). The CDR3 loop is CASSMTGPPYDYTF. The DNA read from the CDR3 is TGTGCCAGTAGTATGACAGGTCCTCCCTACGAC.

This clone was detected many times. The sequenced CDR3 bases are TGTGCCAGCTCCCTTACTAGCACAGATACG. Translated: CASSLTSTDT. The whole CDR3 protein reads CASSLTSTDTQYF. This chain links TRBV18 with TRBJ2-3; no firm D call. The CDR3 is cut off 3 residues early in the read; its end comes from the germline J gene. The V end lost 6 bases, the J end lost 0 bases, and 7 bases lay between the germline ends. CDR1 KGHSH and CDR2 LQKENI come from the germline V gene. The CDR3 contains 13 residues.

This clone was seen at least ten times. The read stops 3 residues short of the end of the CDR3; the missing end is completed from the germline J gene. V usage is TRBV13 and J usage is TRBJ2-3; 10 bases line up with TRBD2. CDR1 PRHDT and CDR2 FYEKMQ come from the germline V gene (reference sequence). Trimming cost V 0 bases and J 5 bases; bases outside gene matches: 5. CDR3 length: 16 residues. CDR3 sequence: CASSLGSSGSVDTQYF. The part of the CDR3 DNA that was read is TGTGCCAGCAGCTTAGGTTCTAGCGGGAGTGTAGATACG.

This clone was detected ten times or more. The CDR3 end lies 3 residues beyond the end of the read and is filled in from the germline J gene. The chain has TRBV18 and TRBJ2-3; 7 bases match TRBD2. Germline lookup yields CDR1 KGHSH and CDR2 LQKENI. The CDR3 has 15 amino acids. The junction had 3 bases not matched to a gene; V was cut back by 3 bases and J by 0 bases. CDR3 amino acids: CASSPSSGSTDTQYF. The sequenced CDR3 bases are TGTGCCAGCTCACCGAGTAGCGGGAGCACAGATACG.

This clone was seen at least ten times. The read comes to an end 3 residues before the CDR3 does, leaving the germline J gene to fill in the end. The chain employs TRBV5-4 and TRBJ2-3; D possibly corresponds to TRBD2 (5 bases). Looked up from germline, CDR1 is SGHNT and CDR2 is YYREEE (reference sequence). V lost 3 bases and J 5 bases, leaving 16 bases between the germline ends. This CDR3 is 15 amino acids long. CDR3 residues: CASSSALSLGDTQYF. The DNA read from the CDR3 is TGTGCCAGCAGCTCCGCCCTCTCACTAGGAGATACG.

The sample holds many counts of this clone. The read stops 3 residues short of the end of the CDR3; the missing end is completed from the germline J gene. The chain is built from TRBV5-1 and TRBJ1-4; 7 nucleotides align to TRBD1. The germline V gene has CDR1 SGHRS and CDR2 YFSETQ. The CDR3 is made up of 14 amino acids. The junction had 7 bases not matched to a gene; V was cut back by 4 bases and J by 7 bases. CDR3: CASSPGGYGEKLFF. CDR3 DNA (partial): TGCGCCAGCAGCCCAGGGGGATACGGTGAAAAA.

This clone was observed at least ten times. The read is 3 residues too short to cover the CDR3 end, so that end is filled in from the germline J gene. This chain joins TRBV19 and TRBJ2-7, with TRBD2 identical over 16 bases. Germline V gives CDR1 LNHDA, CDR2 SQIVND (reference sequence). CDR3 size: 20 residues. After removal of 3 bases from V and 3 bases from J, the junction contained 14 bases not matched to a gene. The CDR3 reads CASSMAPGLAGGTHIYEQYF. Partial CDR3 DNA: TGTGCCAGTAGTATGGCCCCGGGACTAGCGGGAGGGACCCATATCTACGAG. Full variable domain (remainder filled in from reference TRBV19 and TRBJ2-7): DGGITQSPKYLFRKEGQNVTLSCEQNLNHDAMYWYRQDPGQGLRLIYYSQIVNDFQKGDIAEGYSVSREKKESFPLTVTSAQKNPTAFYLCASSMAPGLAGGTHIYEQYFGPGTRLTVT.

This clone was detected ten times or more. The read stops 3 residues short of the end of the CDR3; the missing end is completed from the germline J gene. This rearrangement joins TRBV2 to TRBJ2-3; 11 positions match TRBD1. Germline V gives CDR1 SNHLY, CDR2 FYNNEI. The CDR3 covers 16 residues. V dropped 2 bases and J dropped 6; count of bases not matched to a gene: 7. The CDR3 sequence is CASSESGTGGRDTQYF. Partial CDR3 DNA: TGTGCCAGCAGTGAATCCGGGACAGGGGGAAGGGATACG.

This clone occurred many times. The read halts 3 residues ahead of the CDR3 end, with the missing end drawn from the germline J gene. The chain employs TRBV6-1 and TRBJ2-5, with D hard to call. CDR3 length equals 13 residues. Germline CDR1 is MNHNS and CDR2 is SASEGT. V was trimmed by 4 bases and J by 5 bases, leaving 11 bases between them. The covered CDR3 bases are TGTGCCAGCAGTGGCCCTAGGTGGGAGACC. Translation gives CASSGPRWET. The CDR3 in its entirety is CASSGPRWETQYF.

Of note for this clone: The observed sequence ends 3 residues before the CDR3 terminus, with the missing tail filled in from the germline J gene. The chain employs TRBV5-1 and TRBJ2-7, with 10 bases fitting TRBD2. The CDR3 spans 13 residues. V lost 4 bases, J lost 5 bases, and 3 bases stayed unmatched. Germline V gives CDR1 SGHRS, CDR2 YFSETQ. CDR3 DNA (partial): TGCGCCAGCAGCCCCGGGACTAGCGACGAG. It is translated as CASSPGTSDE. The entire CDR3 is CASSPGTSDEQYF.

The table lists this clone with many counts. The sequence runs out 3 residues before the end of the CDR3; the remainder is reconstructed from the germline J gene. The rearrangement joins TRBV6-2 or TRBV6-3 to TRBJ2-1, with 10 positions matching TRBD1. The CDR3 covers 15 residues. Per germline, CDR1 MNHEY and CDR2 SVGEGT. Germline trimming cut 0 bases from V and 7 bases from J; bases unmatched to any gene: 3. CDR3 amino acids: CASSYSRQGANEQFF. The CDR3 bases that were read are TGTGCCAGCAGTTACTCGAGACAGGGGGCGAATGAG.